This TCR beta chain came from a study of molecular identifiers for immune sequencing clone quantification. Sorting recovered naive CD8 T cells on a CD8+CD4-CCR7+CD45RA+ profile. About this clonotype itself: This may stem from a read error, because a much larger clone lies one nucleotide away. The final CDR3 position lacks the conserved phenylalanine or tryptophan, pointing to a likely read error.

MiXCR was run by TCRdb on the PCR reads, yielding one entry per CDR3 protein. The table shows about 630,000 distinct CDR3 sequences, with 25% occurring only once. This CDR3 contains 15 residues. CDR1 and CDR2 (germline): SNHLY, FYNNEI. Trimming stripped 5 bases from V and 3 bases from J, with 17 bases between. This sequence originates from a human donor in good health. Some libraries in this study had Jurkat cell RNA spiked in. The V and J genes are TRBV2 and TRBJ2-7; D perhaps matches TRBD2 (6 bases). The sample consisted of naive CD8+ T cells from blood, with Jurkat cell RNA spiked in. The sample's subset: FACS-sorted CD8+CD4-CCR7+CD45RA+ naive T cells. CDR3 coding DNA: TGTGCCAGCAGTCAACCCGGGGGTTTGGACTACGAGCAGTACTTA. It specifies CASSQPGGLDYEQYL.